The 31 T cell receptor beta chains presented below share a single source sample, sequenced in a study of control samples from healthy donors and cancer patients. Using immunoSEQ multiplex PCR, the repertoire was profiled, and TCRdb retains in-frame clones only, with some absent. This sample has fewer than 90,000 clones, with more than 70% found just once. Sequenced material: blood. Receptor source: a man in his fifties in good health.

The chain employs TRBV6-5 and TRBJ2-3; D gene ambiguous. V dropped 7 bases and J dropped 3 bases, with 14 bases sitting between them. The V gene's germline CDR1 is MNHEY and CDR2 SVGAGI. The CDR3 loop spans 14 amino acids. The CDR3 DNA is TGTGCCAGCACCCGGACGACGTCTACAGATACGCAGTATTTT. Translation: CASTRTTSTDTQYF.

The CDR3 coding sequence is TGTGCCACCAGTGCCAGCGGGTCCTCGAGCACAGATACGCAGTATTTT. It yields the protein CATSASGSSSTDTQYF. V gene TRBV24-1 combines with J gene TRBJ2-3; maybe TRBD2 (6 bases). Germline values: CDR1 KGHDR, CDR2 SFDVKD. The CDR3 is made up of 16 amino acids. The V end was cut by 5 bases, the J end by 0 bases, with 14 bases between.

The V gene is TRBV5-1, the J gene TRBJ1-2, with TRBD1 matching over 7 bases. The CDR3 is 12 residues long. Germline CDR1 and CDR2: SGHRS and YFSETQ. The J segment lost 8 bases and the V segment lost 6 bases, leaving 7 bases of the junction unmatched. CDR3 in amino acids: CASTDRDSGYTF. CDR3 sequence (DNA): TGCGCCAGCACCGACAGGGATAGCGGCTACACCTTC.

The V call is TRBV11-2, the J call TRBJ2-7, with TRBD1 matching over 7 bases. V trimming: 6 bases; J trimming: 3 bases; junction bases outside the gene matches: 8. Germline V lookup: CDR1 SGHAT, CDR2 FQNNGV. The CDR3 consists of 14 residues. The CDR3 nucleotides read TGTGCCAGCAGTACGGCGACAGGGAACTACGAGCAGTACTTC. Its translation: CASSTATGNYEQYF.

The CDR3 loop reads CASSRTENTIYF. CDR3 DNA: TGTGCCAGCAGCCGGACCGAAAACACCATATATTTT. V gene TRBV9 combines with J gene TRBJ1-3, with D hard to call. Germline assignment: CDR1 SGDLS and CDR2 YYNGEE. V gave up 4 bases and J gave up 6 bases, with 8 bases separating them. This CDR3 is built from 12 residues. The entire variable domain, with the rest obtained from reference TRBV9 and TRBJ1-3, is as follows: DSGVTQTPKHLITATGQRVTLRCSPRSGDLSVYWYQQSLDQGLQFLIQYYNGEERAKGNILERFSAQQFPDLHSELNLSSLELGDSALYFCASSRTENTIYFGEGSWLTVV.

The rearrangement uses TRBV6-2 or TRBV6-3 and TRBJ1-4, with 8 bases aligning to TRBD1. The CDR3 is made up of 13 amino acids. V trimming: 5 bases; J trimming: 8 bases; junction bases outside the gene matches: 4. The germline V gene encodes CDR1 MNHEY and CDR2 SVGEGT. The CDR3 is CASSDRGGEKLFF. The CDR3 DNA is TGTGCCAGCAGTGACAGGGGTGGAGAAAAACTGTTTTTT.

The chain couples TRBV6-1 to TRBJ2-4, with 12 bases matching TRBD2. The CDR3 extends over 17 amino acids. CDR1 MNHNS and CDR2 SASEGT come from the germline V gene. V was pared by 4 bases and J by 6 bases, with 10 bases of the junction left unmatched. The CDR3 bases are TGTGCCAGCAGTGTATCTAGCGGGGGGGGATCAAGAAACATTCAGTACTTC. Translation gives CASSVSSGGGSRNIQYF.

This clone came up once. The gene calls are TRBV7-9 and TRBJ2-7; weak D call: TRBD1 (6 bases). V was trimmed by 1 base and J by 6 bases, leaving 7 bases between them. The length of the CDR3 is 12 residues. In germline, CDR1 is SEHNR, CDR2 FQNEAQ (reference sequence). CDR3 in amino acids: CASSLEGGEQYF. CDR3 nucleotide sequence: TGTGCCAGCAGCTTAGAAGGGGGCGAGCAGTACTTC.

There are a few counts of this clone. J is TRBJ1-2 and V is TRBV2; perhaps TRBD1 as D (6 bases). Trimming pared 7 bases from V and 3 bases from J, leaving 9 bases between. Germline V gene data show CDR1 as SNHLY and CDR2 as FYNNEI. The length of the CDR3 is 12 residues. CDR3 nucleotides: TGTGCCAGCAAGGGACACTACTATGGCTACACCTTC. This gives the protein CASKGHYYGYTF.

The chain has TRBV9 and TRBJ2-3; 7 nucleotides line up with TRBD2. V was clipped by 0 bases and J by 4 bases; unmatched bases: 5. The CDR3 has 15 amino acids. Germline CDR1 is SGDLS and CDR2 is YYNGEE. CDR3 loop: CASSVAGGGSDTQYF. The CDR3 DNA sequence: TGTGCCAGCAGCGTAGCGGGGGGTGGGTCAGATACGCAGTATTTT.

The chain couples TRBV4-2 to TRBJ1-2, with D possibly matching TRBD1 (6 bases). The CDR3 has 15 residues. From germline, CDR1 is LGHNA and CDR2 YNFKEQ. V lost 4 bases, J lost 4 bases, and 16 bases lay in between. Here the CDR3 reads CASSPPAGTLYGYTF. DNA of the CDR3: TGTGCCAGCAGCCCACCTGCCGGGACACTCTATGGCTACACCTTC.

The genes are TRBV7-2 and TRBJ2-5; TRBD2 aligns across 9 bases. V gave up 5 bases and J gave up 3 bases; unmatched junction bases: 7. CDR3 length: 15 amino acids. CDR1 and CDR2 (germline): SGHTA, FQGNSA. The CDR3 sequence is CASSIRASGEETQYF. The CDR3 DNA follows: TGTGCCAGCAGCATTCGGGCTAGCGGGGAAGAGACCCAGTACTTC.

This chain links TRBV6-2 or TRBV6-3 with TRBJ1-4, with D hard to call. Germline values: CDR1 MNHEY, CDR2 SVGEGT. The CDR3 is 14 amino acids. V was clipped by 0 bases and J by 7 bases, with 9 bases between them. Here the CDR3 reads CASSYSGVREKLFF. The CDR3 nucleotides are TGTGCCAGCAGTTACTCCGGGGTTCGTGAAAAACTGTTTTTT.

The chain couples TRBV19 to TRBJ1-3; no definite D call. Germline V CDR1 and CDR2: LNHDA, SQIVND (reference sequence). V lost 4 bases, J lost 4 bases, and 14 bases lay in between. This CDR3 has 15 amino acids. The DNA for the CDR3 is TGTGCCAGTAGTACCCAATTGTTCTACGGAAACACCATATATTTT. It is translated as CASSTQLFYGNTIYF.

This clone was seen just once. This chain uses TRBV5-6 with TRBJ1-5, with TRBD1 matching 7 bases. Trimming at V came to 4 bases and at J to 0 bases, leaving 4 bases not matched to a gene. The CDR3 consists of 15 residues. In germline, CDR1 is SGHDT, CDR2 YYEEEE. CDR3 sequence: CASSTQGVSNQPQHF. Here the CDR3 DNA reads TGTGCCAGCAGCACTCAGGGGGTTAGCAATCAGCCCCAGCATTTT.

The CDR3 nucleotides read TGTGCCAGCACGGTTAGCGGGGGGGCCTCCGAGACCCAGTACTTC. Protein product: CASTVSGGASETQYF. V gene TRBV9 combines with J gene TRBJ2-5; TRBD2 agrees at 11 bases. V lost 6 bases, J lost 5 bases, and 9 bases stayed unmatched. Germline-derived CDR1 and CDR2 are SGDLS and YYNGEE. There are 15 residues in the CDR3.

The chain has TRBV6-5 and TRBJ2-3, with D uncertain. Trimming shortened V by 0 bases and J by 6 bases, and 10 bases separated the two germline ends. This CDR3 contains 14 residues. Per the germline V gene, CDR1 is MNHEY and CDR2 is SVGAGI. CDR3 sequence reads: CASSYSLRADTQYF. The DNA for the CDR3 is TGTGCCAGCAGTTACTCCCTCCGAGCGGATACGCAGTATTTT.

The CDR3 here is CASSPRLAGSRDTQYF. The CDR3 bases are TGTGCCAGTAGTCCTAGACTAGCGGGGAGTAGGGATACGCAGTATTTT. The chain is built from TRBV19 and TRBJ2-3; TRBD2 matches at 11 bases. Per the germline V gene, CDR1 is LNHDA and CDR2 is SQIVND (reference sequence). The J segment lost 6 bases and the V segment lost 5 bases, leaving 10 bases of the junction unmatched. This CDR3 region has 16 residues. Full variable domain (remainder filled in from reference TRBV19 and TRBJ2-3): DGGITQSPKYLFRKEGQNVTLSCEQNLNHDAMYWYRQDPGQGLRLIYYSQIVNDFQKGDIAEGYSVSREKKESFPLTVTSAQKNPTAFYLCASSPRLAGSRDTQYFGPGTRLTVL.

J is TRBJ1-2 and V is TRBV29-1; D possibly corresponds to TRBD1 (6 bases). The V end lost 0 bases, the J end lost 8 bases, and 13 bases lay between the germline ends. The CDR3 has 13 residues. Germline-derived CDR1 and CDR2 are SQVTM and ANQGSEA. The DNA for the CDR3 is TGCAGCGTTGAAGATAGGGCGGGGGGCGGCTACACCTTC. Protein product: CSVEDRAGGGYTF.

Only one count was recorded for this clone. CDR3 residues: CASSLGYDEQYF. In nucleotides, the CDR3 is TGTGCCAGCAGCTTGGGTTATGACGAGCAGTACTTC. The chain joins TRBV5-4 to TRBJ2-7, with D hard to call. The germline CDR1 and CDR2 sequences are SGHNT and YYREEE (reference sequence). Deletions cut 0 bases from V and 5 bases from J, with 6 bases between. The CDR3 contains 12 residues.

The chain employs TRBV30 and TRBJ1-1; D not certain. There are 15 residues in the CDR3. CDR1 is GTSNPN, CDR2 SVGIG, per germline (reference sequence). The V end lost 1 base, the J end lost 0 bases, and 12 bases lay between the germline ends. The CDR3, as DNA: TGTGCCTGGAGTGGGATGCATGCTTTGAACACTGAAGCTTTCTTT. It translates to CAWSGMHALNTEAFF.

The J gene is TRBJ2-2, the V gene TRBV6-5, with a tentative D call TRBD1 (5 bases). V was trimmed by 0 bases and J by 4 bases, leaving 9 bases between them. Per the germline V gene, CDR1 is MNHEY and CDR2 is SVGAGI. This CDR3 contains 15 residues. CDR3 nucleotide sequence: TGTGCCAGCAGTTACTCGCATGGGGCCACCGGGGAGCTGTTTTTT. Translating it yields CASSYSHGATGELFF.

This clone came up once. This rearrangement joins TRBV7-2 to TRBJ1-6, with 11 bases aligning to TRBD1. From germline, CDR1 is SGHTA and CDR2 FQGNSA. Losses at the gene ends were 1 base for V and 9 bases for J; bases not matched to a gene: 8. CDR3 length: 17 amino acids. The CDR3 coding sequence is TGTGCCAGCAGCTTAGTGGGGACAGGGGGTTTAGGTTCACCCCTCCACTTT. It specifies CASSLVGTGGLGSPLHF.

This chain uses TRBV30 with TRBJ1-2; D is perhaps TRBD1 (5 bases). CDR1 and CDR2 from the germline V gene are GTSNPN and SVGIG (reference sequence). The CDR3 is 13 residues long. Trimming took 5 bases from V and 6 from J, leaving 16 bases between them. CDR3 residues: CAWSRGWGDGYTF. CDR3 coding DNA: TGTGCCTGGTCCCGGGGCTGGGGAGATGGCTACACCTTC.

The genes are TRBV19 and TRBJ2-7; no definite D call. This CDR3 is built from 14 residues. V was shortened by 0 bases and J by 5 bases, with 11 bases between the two germline ends. Germline values: CDR1 LNHDA, CDR2 SQIVND (reference sequence). The CDR3 region is CASSIEPAVHEQYF. The CDR3 DNA is TGTGCCAGTAGTATAGAGCCCGCGGTCCACGAGCAGTACTTC.

CDR3 DNA sequence: TGTGCCAGCAGCTTCGACAGGGGTCGGGAGACCCAGTACTTC. This gives the protein CASSFDRGRETQYF. The chain recombines TRBV5-4 with TRBJ2-5; 8 bases map to TRBD1. CDR1 and CDR2 (germline): SGHNT, YYREEE (reference sequence). Trimming at V came to 2 bases and at J to 5 bases, leaving 5 bases not matched to a gene. This CDR3 region has 14 residues.

CDR3 region: CASSSVSNYGYTF. The CDR3, as DNA: TGTGCCAGCAGCTCCGTATCAAACTATGGCTACACCTTC. The chain links TRBV7-2 to TRBJ1-2; D remains unclear. Germline V gene data show CDR1 as SGHTA and CDR2 as FQGNSA. The V end lost 4 bases, the J end lost 2 bases, and 8 bases lay between the germline ends. This CDR3 contains 13 residues.

The chain links TRBV6-1 to TRBJ1-1; D is possibly TRBD1 (5 bases). V gave up 1 base and J gave up 10 bases, with 10 bases separating them. The germline V gene has CDR1 MNHNS and CDR2 SASEGT. This CDR3 region has 12 residues. In DNA, the CDR3 is TGTGCCAGCAGTGAAGGGGACCTTGGAGCTTTCTTT. Its protein product is CASSEGDLGAFF.

The chain carries TRBV6-1 and TRBJ1-3; D unclear. The V end was cut by 1 base, the J end by 1 base, with 5 bases between. CDR3 size: 14 residues. Germline lookup yields CDR1 MNHNS and CDR2 SASEGT. CDR3: CASSEVGSGNTIYF. The CDR3 region has the DNA TGTGCCAGCAGTGAAGTGGGGTCTGGAAACACCATATATTTT.

The chain combines TRBV18 with TRBJ2-3; D call uncertain. This CDR3 contains 12 residues. Trimming left V 2 bases short and J 0 bases short, with 0 bases between. Germline CDR1 KGHSH, CDR2 LQKENI. In DNA form, the CDR3 reads TGTGCCAGCTCACCAAGCACAGATACGCAGTATTTT. The encoded protein is CASSPSTDTQYF. The variable domain in full, with the rest retrieved from reference TRBV18 and TRBJ2-3, is NAGVMQNPRHLVRRRGQEARLRCSPMKGHSHVYWYRQLPEEGLKFMVYLQKENIIDESGMPKERFSAEFPKEGPSILRIQQVVRGDSAAYFCASSPSTDTQYFGPGTRLTVL.

The chain combines TRBV4-3 with TRBJ1-6; D remains unclear. This CDR3 is built from 15 residues. Trimming took off 0 bases at V and 5 bases at J, with 8 bases between the two ends. CDR1 and CDR2 from the germline V gene are LGHNA and YSLEER. Here the CDR3 reads CASSQDVADNSPLHF. The CDR3 nucleotides read TGCGCCAGCAGCCAAGATGTGGCCGATAATTCACCCCTCCACTTT.